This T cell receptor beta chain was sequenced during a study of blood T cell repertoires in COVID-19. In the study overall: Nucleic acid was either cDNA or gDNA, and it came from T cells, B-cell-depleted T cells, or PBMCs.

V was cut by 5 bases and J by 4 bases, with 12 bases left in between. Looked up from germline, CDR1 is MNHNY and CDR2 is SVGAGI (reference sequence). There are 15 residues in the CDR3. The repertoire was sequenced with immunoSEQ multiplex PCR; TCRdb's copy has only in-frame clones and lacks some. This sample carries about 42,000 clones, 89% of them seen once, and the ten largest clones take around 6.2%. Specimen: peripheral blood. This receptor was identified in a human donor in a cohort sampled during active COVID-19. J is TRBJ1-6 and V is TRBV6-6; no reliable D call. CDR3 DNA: TGTGCCAGCAGTCAGCAGGTCCCGTATAATTCACCCCTCCACTTT. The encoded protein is CASSQQVPYNSPLHF.